This T cell receptor (beta chain) was sequenced for a study of cytomegalovirus exposure and HLA in healthy donors. This CDR3 spans 12 amino acids. Trimming shortened V by 9 bases and J by 3 bases, and 11 bases separated the two germline ends. CDR1 and CDR2 (germline): SNHLY, FYNNEI. PCR employed 60 Vbeta and 13 Jbeta primers. Sequencing was performed with immunoSEQ multiplex PCR; in TCRdb, only in-frame clones are kept and a portion is missing. The data hold about 73,000 clones, with 75% observed a single time. Sequencing was performed on PBMCs. The chain has TRBV2 and TRBJ2-5; the D gene is possibly TRBD2 (5 bases). The TCR sequence derives from a man aged 65 to 79 in good health and CMV-seronegative. The chain's CDR3 is CASGLTEETQYF. The CDR3 DNA is TGTGCCAGTGGACTGACCGAAGAGACCCAGTACTTC.